This TCR beta chain derives from a study of cytomegalovirus exposure and HLA in healthy donors. V shed 3 bases, J shed 4 bases, and the junction held 5 bases outside the gene matches. Looked up from germline, CDR1 is ENHRY and CDR2 is SYGVKD. The CDR3 is 16 amino acids. Study results and limitations: Among immune exposure information, only CMV serostatus was available. In a later analysis, productive TCRs from donors in an Asian-associated ancestry cluster reportedly carried fewer N-insertions than the cohort mean. Later analysis demonstrated an association between a missense DCLRE1C variant and TCR beta V- and J-gene trimming. Earlier findings revealed that most TCR beta V segments proved productive either about 87% or about 30% of the time.

The primer mix had 60 Vbeta and 13 Jbeta primers. The data were produced by immunoSEQ multiplex PCR, yet TCRdb's version contains in-frame clones alone and is incomplete. This table holds under 130,000 clones, less than 80% found once. This clone was seen a single time. Antigen unknown. The V gene is TRBV10-3, the J gene TRBJ2-3, with TRBD1 identical over 12 bases. The sample was PBMCs. The TCR comes from a man aged 25 to 40 in good health and CMV-seronegative. The CDR3 DNA sequence: TGTGCCATCAGTGACCCGGGACAGGGGGCTGCAGATACGCAGTATTTT. It specifies CAISDPGQGAADTQYF.